The next 29 T cell receptor beta chains were all read from a single sample in a study of identical twins. TCRdb independently ran MiXCR on the 5' RACE reads; one entry per CDR3 protein. The table has 500,000 to 650,000 distinct CDR3 sequences, 20% to 25% seen once. These same records also appear under a second study, on yellow fever vaccine responses in identical twins.

The sequencing sample was made of CD4+ T cells sorted from blood. The receptors derive from a woman between 18 and 30 years old in good health.

This clonotype has only a few counts. CDR3 sequence (DNA): TGCAGCGTCCTACTAGCGGGAGGCTACGAGCAGTACTTC. It yields the protein CSVLLAGGYEQYF. This rearrangement joins TRBV20-1 to TRBJ2-7; 12 bases fit TRBD2. Per the germline V gene, CDR1 is DFQATT and CDR2 is SNEGSKA (reference sequence). The CDR3 covers 13 residues.

This clonotype was counted at least ten times. The chain has TRBV11-2 and TRBJ1-5, with D tentatively TRBD1 (6 bases). The germline gives CDR1 SGHAT, CDR2 FQNNGV. V was clipped by 5 bases and J by 2 bases, with 10 bases between them. The CDR3 runs 14 residues. The CDR3 sequence: CASSLPGGNQPQHF. DNA of the CDR3: TGTGCCAGCAGCCTTCCAGGGGGCAATCAGCCCCAGCATTTT.

This clonotype was found a few times. This sequence joins TRBV3-1 and TRBJ1-2; unclear D gene. The CDR3 has 12 residues. Germline V gene data show CDR1 as LGHDT and CDR2 as YNNKEL (reference sequence). The V end was cut by 2 bases, the J end by 7 bases, with 8 bases between. CDR3 protein: CASSQMGSGYTF. DNA for the CDR3: TGTGCCAGCAGCCAAATGGGTAGTGGCTACACCTTC.

The chain couples TRBV7-2 to TRBJ2-7, with 8 bases matching TRBD1. Germline V gene data show CDR1 as SGHTA and CDR2 as FQGNSA. The V and J ends lost 7 bases and 1 base, in that order; junction bases with no gene match: 6. The CDR3 spans 14 residues. CDR3 nucleotides: TGTGCCAGCACCCAGGGGGCATCGTCCTACGAGCAGTACTTC. Encoded protein: CASTQGASSYEQYF.

This chain links TRBV20-1 with TRBJ2-2, with 10 bases identical to TRBD1. V shed 7 bases, J shed 4 bases, and the junction held 0 bases outside the gene matches. Germline CDR1 and CDR2: DFQATT and SNEGSKA (reference sequence). The CDR3 has 12 residues. The CDR3: CSGQGATGELFF. The DNA of the CDR3 is TGCAGTGGACAGGGGGCCACCGGGGAGCTGTTTTTT.

In its sample, this clonotype was seen a few times. The DNA of the CDR3 is TGTGCCAGCAGCATGGGACTAGCGGGTGCCACCGGGGAGCTGTTTTTT. Translation gives CASSMGLAGATGELFF. V and J are TRBV11-2 and TRBJ2-2; 12 positions match TRBD2. Germline lookup yields CDR1 SGHAT and CDR2 FQNNGV. The CDR3 spans 16 residues. V was clipped by 5 bases and J by 4 bases; unmatched bases: 5. The entire variable domain, with the rest obtained from reference TRBV11-2 and TRBJ2-2, is as follows: EAGVAQSPRYKIIEKRQSVAFWCNPISGHATLYWYQQILGQGPKLLIQFQNNGVVDDSQLPKDRFSAERLKGVDSTLKIQPAKLEDSAVYLCASSMGLAGATGELFFGEGSRLTVL.

This CDR3 is CASSPNRVEQFF. The CDR3 bases are TGTGCCAGCAGTCCCAACAGGGTTGAGCAGTTCTTC. The chain has TRBV28 and TRBJ2-1, with D tentatively TRBD1 (6 bases). The length of the CDR3 is 12 residues. With 5 bases removed from V and 9 bases from J, the gap between germline ends came to 11 bases. Looked up from germline, CDR1 is MDHEN and CDR2 is SYDVKM.

V and J are TRBV14 and TRBJ2-2, with D possibly TRBD2 on 6 matching bases. CDR1 is SGHDN and CDR2 is FVKESK in the germline V gene. Trimming took off 5 bases at V and 7 bases at J, with 17 bases between the two ends. The CDR3 sequence is 15 residues long. The CDR3 protein is CASSNRDLAGGELFF. DNA for the CDR3: TGTGCCAGCAGCAATCGGGACTTGGCGGGCGGGGAGCTGTTTTTT.

V gene TRBV15 combines with J gene TRBJ2-1; 7 positions match TRBD2. In germline, CDR1 is LNHNV, CDR2 YYDKDF (reference sequence). The CDR3 has 14 residues. V lost 0 bases to trimming and J lost 9 bases; unmatched junction nucleotides: 5. CDR3 bases: TGTGCCACCAGCAGAGATCGGGGCGGGGGTGAGCAGTTCTTC. This gives the protein CATSRDRGGGEQFF.

In this sample, this clonotype turned up a few times. The V call is TRBV4-1, the J call TRBJ2-1, with D possibly being TRBD1 (5 bases). This CDR3 is built from 13 residues. Germline V CDR1 and CDR2: MGHRA, YSYEKL. V was pared by 4 bases and J by 7 bases, with 11 bases between. The CDR3 loop is CASSPWAGNEQFF. For the CDR3, the DNA is TGCGCCAGCAGCCCCTGGGCAGGGAATGAGCAGTTCTTC.

V and J are TRBV27 and TRBJ2-2; D ambiguous. V lost 3 bases, J lost 6 bases, and 5 bases lay in between. The germline CDR1 and CDR2 sequences are MNHEY and SMNVEV (reference sequence). There are 12 residues in the CDR3. The CDR3 loop is CASSFWAGELFF. In DNA form, the CDR3 reads TGTGCCAGCAGTTTTTGGGCCGGGGAGCTGTTTTTT.

This clonotype has more than one count but fewer than ten. The J gene is TRBJ2-2, the V gene TRBV15; TRBD2 aligns across 14 bases. After removal of 1 base from V and 13 bases from J, the junction contained 5 bases not matched to a gene. This CDR3 has 15 residues. Germline loops: CDR1 LNHNV, CDR2 YYDKDF (reference sequence). The CDR3: CATSRAGTSGSGLFF. The CDR3 nucleotides are TGTGCCACCAGCAGAGCCGGGACTAGCGGGAGTGGGCTGTTTTTT.

The sample holds a few counts of this clonotype. The DNA of the CDR3 is TGCGCCAGCGGGCTTTCGGGTAAAGGGCAGTTCTTC. It encodes CASGLSGKGQFF. V and J are TRBV10-1 and TRBJ2-1; D call uncertain. Trimming removed 8 bases from V and 12 bases from J, with 17 bases in between. This CDR3 has 12 residues. CDR1 and CDR2 from the germline V gene are WNHNN and SYGVQD (reference sequence).

The J gene is TRBJ1-6, the V gene TRBV11-1, with D possibly TRBD1 on 5 matching bases. Germline CDR1 reads SGHAT; CDR2 reads FQDESV (reference sequence). The V gene lost 6 bases and the J gene lost 1 base, with 19 bases spanning the gap. This CDR3 comprises 18 residues. CDR3 amino acids: CASRPISGGMSYNSPLHF. CDR3 DNA sequence: TGTGCCAGCAGGCCGATCTCGGGGGGGATGTCCTATAATTCACCCCTCCACTTT.

The chain joins TRBV5-1 to TRBJ2-5; D possibly corresponds to TRBD2 (6 bases). Germline lookup yields CDR1 SGHRS and CDR2 YFSETQ. The CDR3 has 14 residues. The germline V and J ends were trimmed by 3 bases and 5 bases, with 14 bases remaining between them. CDR3 nucleotide sequence: TGCGCCAGCAGCTCCATCGGGACTCATGAGACCCAGTACTTC. Translating gives CASSSIGTHETQYF.

This clonotype has just a few counts. This chain connects TRBV28 to TRBJ1-5; D is unresolved. V dropped 2 bases and J dropped 5 bases, with 13 bases sitting between them. The V gene's germline CDR1 is MDHEN and CDR2 SYDVKM. This CDR3 region has 15 residues. The CDR3: CASSLPEGLHQPQHF. Here the CDR3 DNA reads TGTGCCAGCAGTTTACCAGAAGGCCTACATCAGCCCCAGCATTTT.

The rearrangement joins TRBV5-1 to TRBJ2-1; 11 positions agree with TRBD2. CDR3 length: 16 amino acids. J gave up 1 base and V 5 bases, and 5 bases lay outside the gene matches. Germline V gene data show CDR1 as SGHRS and CDR2 as YFSETQ. DNA for the CDR3: TGCGCCAGCAGGACTAGGACTAGCGGGTCCTACAATGAGCAGTTCTTC. It yields the protein CASRTRTSGSYNEQFF.

The J gene is TRBJ2-2, the V gene TRBV3-1; possible D gene TRBD2, 6 bases. Germline CDR1 and CDR2: LGHDT and YNNKEL (reference sequence). The germline V and J ends were trimmed by 3 bases and 6 bases, with 17 bases remaining between them. The CDR3 extends over 16 amino acids. The CDR3 reads CASSHGAPPGAGELFF. The CDR3 region has the DNA TGTGCCAGCAGCCACGGGGCGCCCCCGGGGGCCGGGGAGCTGTTTTTT.

The chain links TRBV15 to TRBJ2-5; D gene uncertain. This CDR3 spans 13 amino acids. From germline, CDR1 is LNHNV and CDR2 YYDKDF (reference sequence). V dropped 1 base and J dropped 5 bases, with 8 bases sitting between them. DNA for the CDR3: TGTGCCACCAGCAGAGCTTGGGTTGAGACCCAGTACTTC. Its translation is CATSRAWVETQYF. The full variable domain, with the rest looked up from reference TRBV15 and TRBJ2-5, is DAMVIQNPRYQVTQFGKPVTLSCSQTLNHNVMYWYQQKSSQAPKLLFHYYDKDFNNEADTPDNFQSRRPNTSFCFLDIRSPGLGDTAMYLCATSRAWVETQYFGPGTRLLVL.

V gene TRBV4-1 combines with J gene TRBJ1-1; TRBD1 aligns across 7 bases. V trimming: 4 bases; J trimming: 4 bases; junction bases outside the gene matches: 12. CDR1 and CDR2 from the germline V gene are MGHRA and YSYEKL. CDR3 length: 16 residues. CDR3 sequence: CASSLLGGLRGTEAFF. The CDR3 DNA reads as TGCGCCAGCAGCCTTCTAGGGGGCCTAAGGGGCACTGAAGCTTTCTTT.

The count of this clonotype is one. The chain has TRBV7-2 and TRBJ2-7; D not certain. The CDR3 sequence is 13 residues long. V was clipped by 1 base and J by 6 bases, with 10 bases between them. Germline lookup yields CDR1 SGHTA and CDR2 FQGNSA. CDR3 DNA sequence: TGTGCCAGCAGCTTAGTATCGCTGGGCGAGCAGTACGTC. This codes for CASSLVSLGEQYV.

V usage is TRBV5-1 and J usage is TRBJ2-3; 10 positions agree with TRBD2. Germline V gene lookup returns CDR1 SGHRS and CDR2 YFSETQ. The CDR3 is made up of 16 amino acids. Trimming took 1 base from V and 4 from J; bases not matched to a gene: 6. DNA of the CDR3: TGCGCCAGCAGCTTGCTTCTAGCGGGAGAGGCAGATACGCAGTATTTT. Translating it yields CASSLLLAGEADTQYF.

With respect to this clonotype: This may be a read error, as it is one base from a much larger clone. The CDR3 DNA reads as TGTGCCATCAGTTTGGGCAATGAGCAGTTCTTC. It translates to CAISLGNEQFF. This chain uses TRBV10-3 with TRBJ2-1; the D is unclear. Trimming left V 5 bases short and J 6 bases short, with 5 bases between. The V gene's germline CDR1 is ENHRY and CDR2 SYGVKD. This CDR3 has 11 amino acids.

This clonotype was recorded a few times. The chain couples TRBV19 to TRBJ2-1; 7 nucleotides agree with TRBD1. Germline V gives CDR1 LNHDA, CDR2 SQIVND (reference sequence). Germline trimming cut 6 bases from V and 1 base from J; bases unmatched to any gene: 12. This CDR3 region has 17 residues. In DNA, the CDR3 is TGTGCCAGTAGCGTGCCACAGGGGATTGGGTCCTACAATGAGCAGTTCTTC. It codes for CASSVPQGIGSYNEQFF.

The rearrangement uses TRBV2 and TRBJ2-2, with D possibly TRBD1 on 6 matching bases. V lost 6 bases and J lost 4, with 21 bases in between. Germline CDR1 is SNHLY and CDR2 is FYNNEI. The CDR3 consists of 17 residues. The CDR3 bases are TGTGCCAGCAGACAGGGCCAAATTAGGTCGGGCACCGGGGAGCTGTTTTTT. This encodes CASRQGQIRSGTGELFF. Full variable domain (remainder filled in from reference TRBV2 and TRBJ2-2): EPEVTQTPSHQVTQMGQEVILRCVPISNHLYFYWYRQILGQKVEFLVSFYNNEISEKSEIFDDQFSVERPDGSNFTLKIRSTKLEDSAMYFCASRQGQIRSGTGELFFGEGSRLTVL.

This clonotype was picked up one time. The chain joins TRBV11-2 to TRBJ2-3; no clear D. V was clipped by 1 base and J by 6 bases, with 14 bases between them. Germline lookup yields CDR1 SGHAT and CDR2 FQNNGV. The CDR3 runs 15 residues. The CDR3 spells CASSLGTHPVDTQYF. CDR3 DNA sequence: TGTGCCAGCAGCTTAGGGACGCACCCGGTGGATACGCAGTATTTT.

The V and J genes are TRBV7-8 and TRBJ2-1, with D perhaps matching TRBD2 (6 bases). The CDR3 has 17 amino acids. Germline assignment: CDR1 SGHVS and CDR2 FQNEAQ. V lost 5 bases and J 2 bases, leaving 19 bases between the germline ends. The CDR3 region is CASSPGEVGIPYNEQFF. In DNA form, the CDR3 reads TGTGCCAGCAGCCCGGGAGAGGTGGGGATCCCCTACAATGAGCAGTTCTTC.

The chain has TRBV20-1 and TRBJ2-5; 12 bases agree with TRBD2. CDR3 length equals 14 residues. Per germline, CDR1 DFQATT and CDR2 SNEGSKA (reference sequence). The ends lost 7 bases at V and 5 bases at J; junction bases unmatched: 8. This chain's CDR3 is CSGMTSGSGETQYF. CDR3 bases: TGCAGTGGGATGACTAGCGGGAGTGGGGAGACCCAGTACTTC.

The V gene is TRBV4-1, the J gene TRBJ2-3; D is perhaps TRBD1 (5 bases). The CDR3 runs to 15 residues. Germline V gives CDR1 MGHRA, CDR2 YSYEKL. Between the trimmed V and J ends, which lost 0 bases and 4 bases, there was a span of 11 bases. CDR3 residues: CASSQEKGFADTQYF. As DNA, the CDR3 is TGCGCCAGCAGCCAAGAAAAGGGGTTCGCAGATACGCAGTATTTT.